This T cell receptor (beta chain) was recovered during a study of human T cells and chemical hapten exposure. TCRdb reprocessed the RACE reads via MiXCR and lists one record per CDR3 protein. The sample records approximately 160,000 distinct CDR3 sequences, roughly 25% being singletons. V shed 4 bases and J shed 4 bases, with 9 bases lying between them. Germline lookup yields CDR1 SGHRS and CDR2 YFSETQ. CDR3 length equals 12 residues. Time point noted: patch test 3, about 24 weeks after DPC sensitization. Treatment meaning: therapeutic diphenylcyclopropenone sensitization with weekly scalp DPC. Investigators collected blood before applying each patch test. Donors, patients with alopecia ranging from 18 to 70 years old and judged suitable for DPC, provided samples. The table lists this clonotype with many counts.

The source material was whole blood, sampled in connection with sensitization to the hapten diphenylcyclopropenone (DPC). The source of this sequence is a woman younger than 35 with alopecia areata. Some clones in this sample may be carry-over from other donors' samples. This chain links TRBV5-1 with TRBJ2-7, with D perhaps TRBD1 (6 bases). The CDR3: CASSATGYEQYF. CDR3 in DNA: TGCGCCAGCAGCGCCACAGGGTACGAGCAGTACTTC.